A selection of T cell receptor beta chains follows, all from one sample in a study of identical twins. TCRdb ran MiXCR on the 5' RACE reads and lists one entry per CDR3 protein. Altogether about 890,000 distinct CDR3 sequences are present, 9% to 15% being singletons, with the ten largest covering roughly 1.5%. These sequences were also reported in another study, on yellow fever vaccine responses in identical twins.

Material for sequencing was PBMCs. Receptor source: a woman under 30 in good health. The conserved cysteine and the conserved F or W are not part of the CDR3 here. Each record gives: V gene, CDR3 protein.

V gene: TRBV20-1; CDR3 protein: SARDPDRAETQY
V gene: TRBV11-2; CDR3 protein: ASRRLGNTGELF
V gene: TRBV12-3/TRBV12-4; CDR3 protein: ASSFWGPGELF
V gene: TRBV12-3/TRBV12-4; CDR3 protein: ASRRTSGTFEQF
V gene: TRBV10-1; CDR3 protein: ASSGNTETQY
V gene: TRBV12-3/TRBV12-4; CDR3 protein: ASRKSGLADNEQF
V gene: TRBV5-1; CDR3 protein: ASSLAGVLTDTQY
V gene: TRBV6-1; CDR3 protein: ASTHRGGGDTQY
V gene: TRBV11-1; CDR3 protein: ASSLPQGVGETQY
V gene: TRBV10-3; CDR3 protein: AISESGGNVEGIQY
V gene: TRBV20-1; CDR3 protein: SVWRSYNEQF
V gene: TRBV12-3/TRBV12-4; CDR3 protein: ASAIGDSSYNEQF
V gene: TRBV24-1; CDR3 protein: ATRARGQETQY
V gene: TRBV7-3; CDR3 protein: ASSQQGLAGGYNEQF
V gene: TRBV11-3; CDR3 protein: TSSLVGREREF
V gene: TRBV5-1; CDR3 protein: ASSPGERSLYEQY
V gene: TRBV4-1; CDR3 protein: ASSQDKSGVFPRTDTQY
V gene: TRBV29-1; CDR3 protein: SAASTSGGVEQF
V gene: TRBV6-1; CDR3 protein: ASSRFSGSYNEQF
V gene: TRBV7-9; CDR3 protein: ASSPRLGSETQY
V gene: TRBV28; CDR3 protein: ASSYQTERVGSTDTQY
V gene: TRBV19; CDR3 protein: ASRRTGSTGEQY
V gene: TRBV27; CDR3 protein: ASSFGGASYGYT
V gene: TRBV12-3/TRBV12-4; CDR3 protein: ASSLGTGRNEQF
V gene: TRBV10-3; CDR3 protein: AIGQGYTEAF
V gene: TRBV4-2; CDR3 protein: ASMATSGILDTQY
V gene: TRBV12-3/TRBV12-4; CDR3 protein: ASSLQGAQPQH
V gene: TRBV4-1; CDR3 protein: ASSQEGPVRRGSYEQY
V gene: TRBV28; CDR3 protein: ASSLLVVGPKETQY
V gene: TRBV7-2; CDR3 protein: ASSLEYGRGTQY
V gene: TRBV5-1; CDR3 protein: ASSLGLAGVFYEQY
V gene: TRBV9; CDR3 protein: ASSVAGQSYGYT
V gene: TRBV20-1; CDR3 protein: SALDRAETQY
V gene: TRBV2; CDR3 protein: ASSLTGIEAF
V gene: TRBV3-1; CDR3 protein: ASSQVTDTQY
V gene: TRBV12-3/TRBV12-4; CDR3 protein: ASSPTGGRLLIPNTGELF
V gene: TRBV27; CDR3 protein: ASSFRLPGQNTEAF
V gene: TRBV5-1; CDR3 protein: ASRPTGPGYGYT
V gene: TRBV5-1; CDR3 protein: ASSLEAGLGQPQH
V gene: TRBV2; CDR3 protein: ASSEAGRGLGTEAF
V gene: TRBV5-5; CDR3 protein: ASSFLVRSYEQY
V gene: TRBV6-2/TRBV6-3; CDR3 protein: ASSYSTVGVLAYEQY
V gene: TRBV7-2; CDR3 protein: ASSSALLAAGELF
V gene: TRBV7-6; CDR3 protein: ASSSRTDGGGELF
V gene: TRBV9; CDR3 protein: ASSVEEPAYEQY
V gene: TRBV2; CDR3 protein: ASSEISRQNPWDEQF
V gene: TRBV29-1; CDR3 protein: SVEDGRRVTDTQY
V gene: TRBV3-1; CDR3 protein: ASSGQAATNEKLF
V gene: TRBV6-4; CDR3 protein: ASIASGTGGENEQF
V gene: TRBV5-1; CDR3 protein: ASSLEGGGRDTQY
V gene: TRBV2; CDR3 protein: ASSELARRTGDANTGELF
V gene: TRBV4-1; CDR3 protein: ASSQAIEGTEAF
V gene: TRBV29-1; CDR3 protein: SVVLAGIQETQY
V gene: TRBV20-1; CDR3 protein: SASAPTDTQY
V gene: TRBV29-1; CDR3 protein: SAGSRPQVGEAF
V gene: TRBV29-1; CDR3 protein: SVEEAKRNEQF